This is a list of T cell receptor beta chains from one sample in a study of blood T cell repertoires in COVID-19. The repertoire was sequenced with immunoSEQ multiplex PCR; TCRdb's copy has only in-frame clones and lacks some. The table records 50,000 to 55,000 clones, 87% of them present only once. Sequenced input: peripheral blood. These receptors all stem from a man aged 50 to 60 with active COVID-19. CDR3s include the opening cysteine and the closing phenylalanine or tryptophan. Fields, in order: V gene, clone size, J gene, D gene, CDR3 DNA, CDR3 protein. A D gene is named only where the DNA matches it firmly. The size field is filled for only some rows; it gives once, few, many or a size class.

>TRBV19|-|TRBJ1-3|-
TGTGCCAGTACCGGGAGCTCTGGAAACACCATATATTTT
CASTGSSGNTIYF
>TRBV2|once|TRBJ2-7|-
TGTGCCAGCATATTAGGGACATCCAACGGACAGTACTTC
CASILGTSNGQYF
>TRBV9|-|TRBJ2-1|TRBD2
TGTGCCAGCAGCATAGGACTAGCGGGGGGGCCCGGTGAGCAGTTCTTC
CASSIGLAGGPGEQFF
>TRBV5-6|-|TRBJ2-3|-
TGTGCCAGCACCTCCCTAGCGAGTAGCACAGATACGCAGTATTTT
CASTSLASSTDTQYF
>TRBV11-2|-|TRBJ2-1|TRBD2
TGTGCCAGCGAGGAGGGCGGGGGGGCTAATGAGCAGTTCTTC
CASEEGGGANEQFF
>TRBV18|-|TRBJ2-7|-
TGTGCCAGCTCCCAGGGAGGGGGGCCCCTCGAGCAGTACTTC
CASSQGGGPLEQYF
>TRBV6-5|few|TRBJ1-5|-
TGTGCCAGCGGAGGGGGCAATCAGCCCCAGCATTTT
CASGGGNQPQHF
>TRBV3-1/TRBV3-2|-|TRBJ2-2|TRBD2
TGTGCCAGCAGCCCCAGCCGGGGGGTAGGGAACACCGGGGAGCTGTTTTTT
CASSPSRGVGNTGELFF
>TRBV5-6|once|TRBJ2-5|TRBD2
TGTGCCAGCAGCCCGGGTCGTAGCGGGGGTGAGACCCAGTACTTC
CASSPGRSGGETQYF
>TRBV11-3|-|TRBJ2-2|-
TGTGCCAGCAGCCGCGGACAGTCGAACACCGGGGAGCTGTTTTTT
CASSRGQSNTGELFF
>TRBV19|-|TRBJ1-3|-
TGTGCCAGTAGGACCAGACAGTCTGGAAACACCATATATTTT
CASRTRQSGNTIYF
>TRBV7-9|-|TRBJ2-1|-
TGTGCCAGCAGCCCAGACAGTAGCTCCTACAATGAGCAGTTCTTC
CASSPDSSSYNEQFF
>TRBV5-8|-|TRBJ2-3|TRBD2
TGTGCCAGCAGCTTGGGGCTAGCGGGAAACACAGATACGCAGTATTTT
CASSLGLAGNTDTQYF
>TRBV7-2|-|TRBJ1-6|-
TGTGCCAGCAGCCCACTCCGGGGCGGGAGTTCACCCCTCCACTTT
CASSPLRGGSSPLHF
>TRBV2|once|TRBJ2-7|TRBD2
TGTGCCTCCGGGCGGGGGGGCGAGCAGTACTTC
CASGRGGEQYF
>TRBV6-6|-|TRBJ2-1|TRBD1
TGTGCCAGCAGAGCACAGGGGGCGGGTTACGATGAGCAGTTCTTC
CASRAQGAGYDEQFF
>TRBV7-2|-|TRBJ2-1|-
TGTGCCAGCAGCCAGACAGGTTACAATGAGCAGTTCTTC
CASSQTGYNEQFF
>TRBV6-5|-|TRBJ1-2|TRBD1
TGTGCCAGCAGTTTCACAGGGGGCTATGGCTACACCTTC
CASSFTGGYGYTF
>TRBV6-5|-|TRBJ1-3|-
TGTGCCAGCACCCGCGGGGCCCTCGGTGGAAACACCATATATTTT
CASTRGALGGNTIYF
>TRBV5-1|few|TRBJ2-7|-
TGCGCCAGCAGCTTGGACAGTACGTCCTACGAGCAGTACTTC
CASSLDSTSYEQYF
>TRBV2|-|TRBJ2-7|TRBD1
TGTGCCAGCAGTATCCGACAGGGGGGTGAGCAGTACTTC
CASSIRQGGEQYF
>TRBV7-6|-|TRBJ2-2|TRBD2
TGTGCCAGCAGCATGGGACTAGCGGCGACCGGCGCCGGGGAGCTGTTTTTT
CASSMGLAATGAGELFF
>TRBV12-3/TRBV12-4|-|TRBJ1-4|TRBD1
TGTGCCAGCAGTCCCCGCGGACAGGAACTGTTTTTT
CASSPRGQELFF
>TRBV5-4|-|TRBJ1-2|TRBD1
TGTGCCAGCAGCTTGCCGGGACAGGGGGCTGTTTATGGCTACACCTTC
CASSLPGQGAVYGYTF
>TRBV11-2|once|TRBJ2-4|-
TGTGCCAGCAGCCGTCCCCGGGGCAAAAACATTCAGTACTTC
CASSRPRGKNIQYF
>TRBV12-3/TRBV12-4|-|TRBJ2-1|TRBD2
TGTGCCAGCAGCCGAGCGGGAGGGAATGAGCAGTTCTTC
CASSRAGGNEQFF
>TRBV27|-|TRBJ1-6|TRBD1
TGTGCCAGCAGTACGCGACAGGGTTGGGGGGCGGATTCACCCCTCCACTTT
CASSTRQGWGADSPLHF
>TRBV13|-|TRBJ1-6|TRBD1
TGTGCCAGCAGCTTAGAGGGGACAGGAGATTCACCCCTCCACTTT
CASSLEGTGDSPLHF
>TRBV5-6|once|TRBJ2-3|-
TGTGCCAGCAGCCCAGAGCGATGGCTCGCAGATACGCAGTATTTT
CASSPERWLADTQYF
>TRBV5-6|-|TRBJ2-7|TRBD2
TGTGCCAGCAGCACGGGGGGTAGCGGGAGGCACTCCTACGAGCAGTACTTC
CASSTGGSGRHSYEQYF
>TRBV7-9|-|TRBJ2-5|-
TGTGCCAGCAGGTCCCCAGGGGAGACCCAGTACTTC
CASRSPGETQYF
>TRBV29-1|-|TRBJ2-1|-
TGCAGCGTCTGGACAGACAATGAGCAGTTCTTC
CSVWTDNEQFF
>TRBV4-1|once|TRBJ1-5|TRBD1
TGCGCCAGCAGCCAAGCGACAGGGGTTCAGCCCCAGCATTTT
CASSQATGVQPQHF
>TRBV10-3|-|TRBJ1-2|TRBD1
TGTGCCATCAGTGAAACGACAGGGAACTATGGCTACACCTTC
CAISETTGNYGYTF
>TRBV4-2|-|TRBJ1-3|-
TGTGCCAGCCGGGGGAGCGGAAACACCATATATTTT
CASRGSGNTIYF
>TRBV12-3/TRBV12-4|once|TRBJ1-1|-
TGTGCCAGCAGTTTGACTATAACTGAAGCTTTCTTT
CASSLTITEAFF
>TRBV30|-|TRBJ1-4|-
TGTGCCTGGTCCTTCAACCAGGGGTCAAAACTGTTTTTT
CAWSFNQGSKLFF
>TRBV29-1|few|TRBJ2-1|TRBD1
TGCAGCGTTTACCCGACAGGGGATTACAATGAGCAGTTCTTC
CSVYPTGDYNEQFF
>TRBV5-1|-|TRBJ2-7|-
TGCGCCAGCTTTGGTGCCAGCTCCTACGAGCAGTACTTC
CASFGASSYEQYF
>TRBV7-2|-|TRBJ2-5|-
TGTGCCAGCAGCTTAGGGGTCAGGGAGACCCAGTACTTC
CASSLGVRETQYF
>TRBV7-2|-|TRBJ1-2|TRBD1
TGTGCCAGCAGCTCAAGGGACAGCGCTAACTATGGCTACACCTTC
CASSSRDSANYGYTF
>TRBV5-1|-|TRBJ2-7|-
TGCGCCAGCAGCTCGGGGGAAGATCGGCAGTACTTC
CASSSGEDRQYF
>TRBV5-6|-|TRBJ1-1|-
TGTGCCAGCAGCTTGGTGTCCGGGGGGGACACTGAAGCTTTCTTT
CASSLVSGGDTEAFF
>TRBV7-9|-|TRBJ2-3|TRBD1
TGTGCCAGCAGCCCGGGGGACAGGCCTGGGTATTTT
CASSPGDRPGYF
>TRBV4-1|-|TRBJ1-1|-
TGCGCCAGCAGCCAACAGCGACTGAACACTGAAGCTTTCTTT
CASSQQRLNTEAFF
>TRBV5-1|-|TRBJ2-7|TRBD1
TGCGCCAGCAGCTTTACTGGACAGGGCTACGAGCAGTACTTC
CASSFTGQGYEQYF
>TRBV2|-|TRBJ1-1|-
TGTGCCAGCACCCCGACACTGAACACTGAAGCTTTCTTT
CASTPTLNTEAFF
>TRBV5-1|-|TRBJ2-3|-
TGCGCCAGCAGCCCGTTGGAGGGGACAGATACGCAGTATTTT
CASSPLEGTDTQYF
>TRBV2|-|TRBJ1-1|-
TGTGCCAGCAGTGAGGCCCCTCCGGGGGCTGAAGCTTTCTTT
CASSEAPPGAEAFF